This T cell receptor beta chain was obtained from a study of breast tumors, draining lymph nodes, adjacent tissues. Study findings and constraints: Data fit most tumor T cells coming from lymph node, expanding in tumor. Data only fit, rather than demonstrated, lymph node origin of most tumor T cells.

Turning to this clonotype: Its antigen is currently unknown. Just one base apart from a much larger clone, this may be a read error.

Breast cancer patients provided tissue from their axillary draining lymph nodes. Germline V lookup: CDR1 LGHDT, CDR2 YNNKEL (reference sequence). The CDR3 consists of 15 residues. V was shortened by 2 bases and J by 3 bases, with 14 bases between the two germline ends. Using its own MiXCR run on the multiplex PCR reads, TCRdb lists one record per CDR3 protein. The sample contains fewer than 150,000 distinct CDR3 sequences, 21% of which appear only once. Material: axillary lymph node tissue. The clonotype was recovered from a female donor with breast cancer. Some clones in this sample may be carry-over from other donors' samples. The V and J genes are TRBV3-1 and TRBJ2-7; D possibly matches TRBD1 or TRBD2 (7 bases each). CDR3 sequence: CASSQTRGGGYEQYF. The CDR3 nucleotides are TGTGCCAGCAGCCAAACCAGGGGGGGGGGCTACGAGCAGTACTTC.